This TCR beta chain comes out of a study of T cell repertoires in cytomegalovirus infection. Points from the study as a whole: Within the response measured ex vivo, HLA-C-restricted CMV-specific TCR beta clonotypes were dominant. Frequencies of public TCR beta families were cumulated, and this identified carriers of CMV plus the relevant HLA.

TCRdb used MiXCR to reprocess the reads, holding one entry per CDR3 protein. The sample shows roughly 630,000 distinct CDR3 sequences, 20% to 25% of them seen only once. The CDR3 extends over 18 amino acids. CDR1 ENHRY and CDR2 SYGVKD come from the germline V gene. V gave up 4 bases and J gave up 0 bases; unmatched junction bases: 14. Worth noting for this clonotype: As yet, its antigen is unknown.

The V and J genes are TRBV10-3 and TRBJ1-1; 7 positions match TRBD1. The receptor comes from a human donor in good health (CMV status not recorded). Some clones in this sample may be carry-over from other donors' samples. Sequencing was performed on CD8+ T cells from PBMCs. The CDR3 DNA follows: TGTGCCATCAGTGGATCTCAAACCGGGACAGTGATGAACACTGAAGCTTTCTTT. Translated: CAISGSQTGTVMNTEAFF.